The T cell receptor beta chain described here comes from a study of tumor-infiltrating lymphocytes in primary liver carcinoma. Study-wide findings and caveats: The study found only about 7.5-25% of top clones in all five tumor regions.

In its sample, this clonotype was seen a few times. Its antigen is still unknown. The germline CDR1 and CDR2 sequences are SGHRS and YFSETQ. V was clipped by 1 base and J by 4 bases, with 11 bases between them. The length of the CDR3 is 14 residues. TCR beta cDNA came from approximately 540 ng total RNA, primed with a constant-region primer. Three nested multiplex PCR rounds, a slightly modified ARM-PCR, produced the libraries for TCR beta. A C-beta reverse primer and TRBV1-TRBV30 forward primers served in each of the first two PCR rounds, at 10 cycles apiece. MiXCR was run by TCRdb on the multiplex PCR reads, yielding one entry per CDR3 protein. The table records about 110,000 distinct CDR3 sequences, approximately 82% of them present only once. The source material, about 20-30 mg of unsorted bulk tissue, was used to co-extract RNA and DNA.

V gene TRBV5-1 combines with J gene TRBJ2-5; D possibly corresponds to TRBD1 (5 bases). Sequenced: liver tumor tissue from sampling region 3. Subset denoted: tumor region T3, left-lateral pole. The TCR sequence derives from a man in his forties with primary liver carcinoma and hepatitis B virus infection. CDR3 sequence (DNA): TGCGCCAGCAGCTTGATTACAGGTTCAGAGACCCAGTACTTC. Amino acids: CASSLITGSETQYF.